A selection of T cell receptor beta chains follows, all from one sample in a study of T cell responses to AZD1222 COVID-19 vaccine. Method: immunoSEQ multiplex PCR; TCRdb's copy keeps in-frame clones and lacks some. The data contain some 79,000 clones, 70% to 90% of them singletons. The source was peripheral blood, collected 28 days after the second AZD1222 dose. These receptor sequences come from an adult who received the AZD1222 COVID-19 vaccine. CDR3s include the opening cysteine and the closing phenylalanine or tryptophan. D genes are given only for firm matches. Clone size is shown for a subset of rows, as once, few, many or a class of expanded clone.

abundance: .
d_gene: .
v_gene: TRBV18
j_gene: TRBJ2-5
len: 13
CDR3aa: CASSPVVGETQYF
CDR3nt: TGTGCCAGCTCACCCGTGGTAGGAGAGACCCAGTACTTC

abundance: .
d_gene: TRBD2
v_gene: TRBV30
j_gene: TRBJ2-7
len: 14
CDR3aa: CALSPGLAGSEQYF
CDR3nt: TGTGCCTTGTCCCCGGGACTAGCGGGATCCGAGCAGTACTTC

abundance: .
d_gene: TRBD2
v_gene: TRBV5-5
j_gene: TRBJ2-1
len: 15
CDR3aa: CASSSGGVSYNEQFF
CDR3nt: TGTGCCAGCAGCTCCGGGGGGGTAAGCTACAATGAGCAGTTCTTC

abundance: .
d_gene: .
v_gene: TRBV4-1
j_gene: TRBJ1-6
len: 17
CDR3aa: CASSQDTQSSYNSPLHF
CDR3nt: TGCGCCAGCAGCCAGGACACCCAGAGCTCCTATAATTCACCCCTCCACTTT

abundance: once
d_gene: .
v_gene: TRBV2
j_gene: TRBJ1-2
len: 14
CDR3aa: CASSPGGSNYGYTF
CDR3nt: TGTGCCAGCAGCCCTGGGGGTAGTAACTATGGCTACACCTTC

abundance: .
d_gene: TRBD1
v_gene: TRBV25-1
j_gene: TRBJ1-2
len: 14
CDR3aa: CASTQQGASGGYTF
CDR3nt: TGTGCCAGCACACAACAGGGGGCGTCGGGAGGCTACACCTTC

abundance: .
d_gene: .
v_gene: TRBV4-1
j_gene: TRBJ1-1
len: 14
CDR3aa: CASSQDRGRTEAFF
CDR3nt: TGCGCCAGCAGCCAAGATCGAGGGAGGACTGAAGCTTTCTTT

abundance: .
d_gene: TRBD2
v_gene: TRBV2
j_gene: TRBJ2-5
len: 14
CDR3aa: CASTLAGVGETQYF
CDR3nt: TGTGCCAGCACTTTAGCGGGAGTCGGGGAGACCCAGTACTTC

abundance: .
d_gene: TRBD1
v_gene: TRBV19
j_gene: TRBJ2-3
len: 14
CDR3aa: CASNDRGPGDTQYF
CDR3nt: TGTGCCAGTAACGACAGGGGGCCTGGAGATACGCAGTATTTT

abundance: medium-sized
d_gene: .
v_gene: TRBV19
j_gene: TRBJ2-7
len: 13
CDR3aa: CASSIERGNEQYF
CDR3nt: TGTGCCAGTAGTATAGAAAGGGGCAACGAGCAGTACTTC

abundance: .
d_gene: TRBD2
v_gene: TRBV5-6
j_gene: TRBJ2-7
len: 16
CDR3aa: CASSFYTSGISYEQYF
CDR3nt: TGTGCCAGCAGCTTCTATACTAGCGGGATTTCCTACGAGCAGTACTTC

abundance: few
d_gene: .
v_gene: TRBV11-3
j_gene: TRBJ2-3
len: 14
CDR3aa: CASSPRGGTDTQYF
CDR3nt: TGTGCCAGCAGCCCCCGCGGGGGCACAGATACGCAGTATTTT

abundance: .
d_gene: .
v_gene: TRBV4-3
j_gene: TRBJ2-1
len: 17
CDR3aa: CASSQIASLSSYNEQFF
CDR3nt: TGCGCCAGCAGCCAAATAGCGAGCCTCAGCTCCTACAATGAGCAGTTCTTC

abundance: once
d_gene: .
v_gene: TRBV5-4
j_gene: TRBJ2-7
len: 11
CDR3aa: CASSQNYEQYF
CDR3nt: TGTGCCAGCAGCCAAAACTACGAGCAGTACTTC

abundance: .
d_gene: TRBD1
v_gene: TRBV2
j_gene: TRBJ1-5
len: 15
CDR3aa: CASTETGGFNQPQHF
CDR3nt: TGTGCCAGCACCGAGACAGGGGGTTTCAATCAGCCCCAGCATTTT

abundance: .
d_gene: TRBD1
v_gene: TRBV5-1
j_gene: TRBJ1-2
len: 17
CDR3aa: CASSDPTGGAFRDGYTF
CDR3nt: TGCGCCAGCAGCGACCCGACAGGGGGCGCATTTAGGGATGGCTACACCTTC

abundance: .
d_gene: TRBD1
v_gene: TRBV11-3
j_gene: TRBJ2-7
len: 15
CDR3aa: CASIYKGTGPYEQYF
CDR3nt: TGTGCCAGCATCTATAAGGGGACAGGGCCCTACGAGCAGTACTTC

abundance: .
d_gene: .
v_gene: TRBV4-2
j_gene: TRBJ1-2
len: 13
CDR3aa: CASSQGTYYGYTF
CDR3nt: TGTGCCAGCAGCCAAGGCACGTACTATGGCTACACCTTC

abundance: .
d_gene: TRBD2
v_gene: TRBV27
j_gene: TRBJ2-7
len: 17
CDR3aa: CASSLEPPGLAGNVVYF
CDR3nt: TGTGCCAGCAGTTTGGAGCCCCCGGGACTAGCGGGAAACGTGGTGTACTTC

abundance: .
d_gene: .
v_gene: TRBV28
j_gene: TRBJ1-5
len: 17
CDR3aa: CASGLSGRRYSNQPQHF
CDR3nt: TGTGCCAGCGGTTTGTCGGGGAGGAGGTATAGCAATCAGCCCCAGCATTTT

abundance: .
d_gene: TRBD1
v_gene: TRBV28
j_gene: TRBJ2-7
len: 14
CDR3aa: CASSHRDRPSEQYF
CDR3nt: TGTGCCAGCAGTCACCGGGACAGGCCCAGCGAGCAGTACTTC

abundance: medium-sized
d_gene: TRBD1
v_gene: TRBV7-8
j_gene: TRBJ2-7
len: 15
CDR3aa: CASSSGQGPSYEQYF
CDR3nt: TGTGCCAGCAGCTCTGGACAGGGGCCCTCCTACGAGCAGTACTTC

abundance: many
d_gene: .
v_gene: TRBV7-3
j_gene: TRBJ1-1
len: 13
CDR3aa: CASSLSVNTEAFF
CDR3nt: TGTGCCAGCAGCTTGTCCGTAAACACTGAAGCTTTCTTT

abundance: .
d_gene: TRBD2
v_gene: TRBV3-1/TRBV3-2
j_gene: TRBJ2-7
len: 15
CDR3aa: CASSQAGLAPLKQYF
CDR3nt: TGTGCCAGCAGCCAGGCGGGACTAGCCCCGTTGAAGCAGTACTTC

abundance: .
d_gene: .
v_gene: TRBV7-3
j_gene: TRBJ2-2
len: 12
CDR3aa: CASSLAIGELFF
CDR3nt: TGTGCCAGCAGCTTAGCGATAGGGGAGCTGTTTTTT

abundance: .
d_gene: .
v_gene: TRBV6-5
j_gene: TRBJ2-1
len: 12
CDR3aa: CASSYSRNEQFF
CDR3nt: TGTGCCAGCAGTTACTCCCGCAATGAGCAGTTCTTC

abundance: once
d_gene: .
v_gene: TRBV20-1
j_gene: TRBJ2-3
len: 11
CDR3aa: CSARPGPTQYF
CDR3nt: TGCAGTGCTAGACCGGGACCCACGCAGTATTTT

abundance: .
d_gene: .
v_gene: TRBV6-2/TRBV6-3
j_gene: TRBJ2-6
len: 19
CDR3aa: CASSTFRNMRPSGANVLTF
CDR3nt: TGTGCCAGCAGTACTTTCAGGAATATGCGGCCCTCTGGGGCCAACGTCCTGACTTTC

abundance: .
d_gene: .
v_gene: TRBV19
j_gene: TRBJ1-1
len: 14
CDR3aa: CASSPRAGNTEAFF
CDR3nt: TGTGCCAGTAGTCCGAGGGCCGGGAACACTGAAGCTTTCTTT

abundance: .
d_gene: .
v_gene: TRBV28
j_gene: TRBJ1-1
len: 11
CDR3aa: CASRGSAEAFF
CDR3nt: TGTGCCAGCAGGGGATCCGCTGAAGCTTTCTTT

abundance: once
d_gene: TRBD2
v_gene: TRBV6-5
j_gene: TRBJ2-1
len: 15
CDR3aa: CASSHGAGGINEQFF
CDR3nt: TGTGCCAGCAGCCACGGTGCGGGAGGGATAAATGAGCAGTTCTTC

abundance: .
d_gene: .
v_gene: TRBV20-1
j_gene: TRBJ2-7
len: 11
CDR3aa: CSALNGGEQYF
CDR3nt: TGCAGTGCCCTCAACGGGGGCGAGCAGTACTTC